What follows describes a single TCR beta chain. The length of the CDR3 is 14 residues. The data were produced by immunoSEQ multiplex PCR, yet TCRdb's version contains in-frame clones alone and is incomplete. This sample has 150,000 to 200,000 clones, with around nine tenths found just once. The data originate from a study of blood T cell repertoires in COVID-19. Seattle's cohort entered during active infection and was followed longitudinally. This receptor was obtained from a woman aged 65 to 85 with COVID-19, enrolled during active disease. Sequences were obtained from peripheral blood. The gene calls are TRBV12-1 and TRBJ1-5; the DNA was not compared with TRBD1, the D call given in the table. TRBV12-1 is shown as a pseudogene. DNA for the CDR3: TGTGCCAGCAGCTATGGGGCAGGGGATCAGCCCCAGCATTTT. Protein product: CASSYGAGDQPQHF.